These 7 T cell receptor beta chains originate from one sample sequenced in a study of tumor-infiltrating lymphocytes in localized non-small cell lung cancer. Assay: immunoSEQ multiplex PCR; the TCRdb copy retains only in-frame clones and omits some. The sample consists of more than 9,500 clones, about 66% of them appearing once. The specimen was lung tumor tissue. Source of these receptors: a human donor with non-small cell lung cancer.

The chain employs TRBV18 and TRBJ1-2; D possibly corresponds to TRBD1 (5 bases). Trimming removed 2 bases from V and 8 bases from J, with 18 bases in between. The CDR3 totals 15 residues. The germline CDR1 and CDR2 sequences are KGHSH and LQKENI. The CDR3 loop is CASSPNIRDPGGYTF. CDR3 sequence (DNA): TGTGCCAGCTCACCAAACATACGGGACCCAGGAGGCTACACCTTC.

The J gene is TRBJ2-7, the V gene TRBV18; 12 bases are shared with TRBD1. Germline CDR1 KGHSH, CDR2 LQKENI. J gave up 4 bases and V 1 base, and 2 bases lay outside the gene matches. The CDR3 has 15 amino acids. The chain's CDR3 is CASSPLGQGAYEQYF. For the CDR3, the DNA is TGTGCCAGCTCACCACTGGGACAGGGGGCTTACGAGCAGTACTTC.

The CDR3 is CASSKRRVSSYEQYF. The CDR3 nucleotides read TGTGCCAGCAGTAAGCGGAGGGTAAGCTCCTACGAGCAGTACTTC. The gene calls are TRBV27 and TRBJ2-7, with D perhaps TRBD2 (6 bases). Trimming removed 5 bases at V and 0 bases at J, with 14 bases between. The CDR3 consists of 15 residues. The germline V gene has CDR1 MNHEY and CDR2 SMNVEV (reference sequence).

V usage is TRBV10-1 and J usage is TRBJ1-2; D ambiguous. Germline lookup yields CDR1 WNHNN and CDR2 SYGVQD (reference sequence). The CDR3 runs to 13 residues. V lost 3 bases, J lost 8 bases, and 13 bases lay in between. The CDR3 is CASSDYVLGGYTF. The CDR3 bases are TGCGCCAGCAGTGATTACGTGTTGGGAGGCTACACCTTC.

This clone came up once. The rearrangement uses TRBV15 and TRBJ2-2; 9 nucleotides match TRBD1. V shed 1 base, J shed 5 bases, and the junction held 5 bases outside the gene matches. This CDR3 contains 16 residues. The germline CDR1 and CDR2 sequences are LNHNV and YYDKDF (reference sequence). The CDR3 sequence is CATSRADRGGTGELFF. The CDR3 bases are TGTGCCACCAGCAGAGCGGACAGGGGAGGTACCGGGGAGCTGTTTTTT.

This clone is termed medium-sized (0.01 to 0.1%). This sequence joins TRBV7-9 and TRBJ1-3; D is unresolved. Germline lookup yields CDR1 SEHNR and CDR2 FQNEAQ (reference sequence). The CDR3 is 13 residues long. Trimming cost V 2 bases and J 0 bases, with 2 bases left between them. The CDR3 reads CASSLTSGNTIYF. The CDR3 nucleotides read TGTGCCAGCAGCTTAACCTCTGGAAACACCATATATTTT.

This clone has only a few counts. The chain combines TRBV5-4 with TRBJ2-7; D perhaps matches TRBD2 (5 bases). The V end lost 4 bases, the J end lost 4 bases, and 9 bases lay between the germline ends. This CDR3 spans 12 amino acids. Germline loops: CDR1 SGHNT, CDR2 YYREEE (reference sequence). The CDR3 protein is CASSPGNYEQYF. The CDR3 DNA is TGTGCCAGCAGCCCCGGGAATTACGAGCAGTACTTC.